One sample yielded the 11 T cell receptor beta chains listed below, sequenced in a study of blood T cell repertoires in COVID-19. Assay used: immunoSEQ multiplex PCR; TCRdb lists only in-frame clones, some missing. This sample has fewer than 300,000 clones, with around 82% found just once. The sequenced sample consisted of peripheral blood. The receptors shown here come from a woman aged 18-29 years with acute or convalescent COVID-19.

The CDR3 DNA sequence: TGTGCCAGCAGCATCGGCGGAGGGAACACTGAAGCTTTCTTT. Translation gives CASSIGGGNTEAFF. The chain recombines TRBV5-4 with TRBJ1-1; D remains ambiguous. Germline lookup yields CDR1 SGHNT and CDR2 YYREEE (reference sequence). This CDR3 has 14 amino acids. V gave up 4 bases and J gave up 1 base, with 11 bases separating them. The full variable domain, completed using reference TRBV5-4 and TRBJ1-1, is ETGVTQSPTHLIKTRGQQVTLRCSSQSGHNTVSWYQQALGQGPQFIFQYYREEENGRGNFPPRFSGLQFPNYSSELNVNALELDDSALYLCASSIGGGNTEAFFGQGTRLTVV.

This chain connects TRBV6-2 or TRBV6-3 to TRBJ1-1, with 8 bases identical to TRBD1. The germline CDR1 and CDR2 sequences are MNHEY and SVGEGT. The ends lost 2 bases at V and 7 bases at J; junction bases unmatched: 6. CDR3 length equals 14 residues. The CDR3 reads CASSYTGQAVEAFF. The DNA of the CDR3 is TGTGCCAGCAGTTACACGGGACAGGCTGTTGAAGCTTTCTTT.

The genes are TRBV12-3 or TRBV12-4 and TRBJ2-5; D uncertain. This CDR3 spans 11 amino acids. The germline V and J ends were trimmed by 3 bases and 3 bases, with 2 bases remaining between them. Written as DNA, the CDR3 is TGTGCCAGCAGTTTTAAAGAGACCCAGTACTTC. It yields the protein CASSFKETQYF.

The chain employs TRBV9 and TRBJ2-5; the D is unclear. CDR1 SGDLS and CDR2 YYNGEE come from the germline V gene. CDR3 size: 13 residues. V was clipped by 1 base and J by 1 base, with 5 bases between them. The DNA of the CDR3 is TGTGCCAGCAGCGTACAATCCCAAGAGACCCAGTACTTC. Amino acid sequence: CASSVQSQETQYF. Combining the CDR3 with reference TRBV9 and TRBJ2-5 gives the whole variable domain DSGVTQTPKHLITATGQRVTLRCSPRSGDLSVYWYQQSLDQGLQFLIQYYNGEERAKGNILERFSAQQFPDLHSELNLSSLELGDSALYFCASSVQSQETQYFGPGTRLLVL.

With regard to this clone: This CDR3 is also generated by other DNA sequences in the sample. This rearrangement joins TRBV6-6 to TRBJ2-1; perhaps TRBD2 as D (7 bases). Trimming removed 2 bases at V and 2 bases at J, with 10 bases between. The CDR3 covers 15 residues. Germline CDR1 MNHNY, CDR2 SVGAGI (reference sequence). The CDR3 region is CASSYGGGAYNEQFF. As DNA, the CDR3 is TGTGCCAGCAGTTACGGCGGGGGCGCCTACAATGAGCAGTTCTTC.

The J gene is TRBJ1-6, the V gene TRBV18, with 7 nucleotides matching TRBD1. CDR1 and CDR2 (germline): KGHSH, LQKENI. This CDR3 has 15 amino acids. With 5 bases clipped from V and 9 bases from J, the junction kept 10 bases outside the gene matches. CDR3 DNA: TGTGCCAGCTCAACGACGACAGGGACGGGTTCACCCCTCCACTTT. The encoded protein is CASSTTTGTGSPLHF.

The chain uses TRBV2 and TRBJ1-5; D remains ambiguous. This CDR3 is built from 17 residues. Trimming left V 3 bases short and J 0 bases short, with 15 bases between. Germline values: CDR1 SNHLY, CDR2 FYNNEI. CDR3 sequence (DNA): TGTGCCAGCAGTGAGTTCCGACTCCGGGGTAGCAATCAGCCCCAGCATTTT. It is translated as CASSEFRLRGSNQPQHF.

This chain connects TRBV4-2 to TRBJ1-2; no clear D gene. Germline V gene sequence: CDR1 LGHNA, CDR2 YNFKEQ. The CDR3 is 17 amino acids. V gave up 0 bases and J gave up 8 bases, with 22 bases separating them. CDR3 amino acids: CASSQEERAGWSGGYTF. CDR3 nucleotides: TGTGCCAGCAGCCAAGAGGAGCGGGCAGGATGGAGTGGGGGCTACACCTTC.

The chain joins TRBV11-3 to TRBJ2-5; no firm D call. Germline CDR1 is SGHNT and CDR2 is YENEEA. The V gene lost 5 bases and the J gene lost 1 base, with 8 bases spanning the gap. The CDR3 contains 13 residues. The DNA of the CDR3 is TGTGCCAGCAGCGCCGGCGGCCAAGAGACCCAGTACTTC. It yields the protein CASSAGGQETQYF. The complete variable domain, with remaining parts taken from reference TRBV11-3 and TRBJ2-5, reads EAGVVQSPRYKIIEKKQPVAFWCNPISGHNTLYWYLQNLGQGPELLIRYENEEAVDDSQLPKDRFSAERLKGVDSTLKIQPAELGDSAVYLCASSAGGQETQYFGPGTRLLVL.

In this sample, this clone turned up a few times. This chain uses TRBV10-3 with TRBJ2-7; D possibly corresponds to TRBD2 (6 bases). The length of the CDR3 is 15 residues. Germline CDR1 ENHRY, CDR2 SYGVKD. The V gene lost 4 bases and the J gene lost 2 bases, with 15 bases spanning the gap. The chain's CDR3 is CAISGFEGGAYEQYF. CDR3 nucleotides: TGTGCCATCAGTGGTTTCGAAGGCGGGGCCTACGAGCAGTACTTC.

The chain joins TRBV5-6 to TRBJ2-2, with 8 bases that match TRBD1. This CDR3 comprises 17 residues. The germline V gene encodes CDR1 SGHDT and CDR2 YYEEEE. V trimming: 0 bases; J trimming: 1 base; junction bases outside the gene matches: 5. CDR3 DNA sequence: TGTGCCAGCAGCTTGGAGCTGGACAGGGTGAACACCGGGGAGCTGTTTTTT. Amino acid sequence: CASSLELDRVNTGELFF.